What follows are 15 T cell receptor beta chains derived from one specimen sequenced in a study of blood T cell repertoires in COVID-19. Repertoires were generated with immunoSEQ multiplex PCR, while TCRdb's copy carries only in-frame clones and drops some. The repertoire holds hundreds of thousands of clones, with about four fifths as singletons. The sequencing sample was made of PBMCs or T cells enriched from blood (not recorded which). All receptors come from a woman between 55 and 75 years old who had recovered from COVID-19.

The chain joins TRBV5-4 to TRBJ2-1; TRBD1 matches at 8 bases. Germline lookup yields CDR1 SGHNT and CDR2 YYREEE (reference sequence). V shed 1 base, J shed 7 bases, and the junction held 4 bases outside the gene matches. The CDR3 has 14 residues. The CDR3 loop reads CASSLLQGDNEQFF. The CDR3 DNA reads TGTGCCAGCAGCTTGTTACAGGGGGATAATGAGCAGTTCTTC.

V is TRBV5-6 and J is TRBJ1-3, with a weak D call TRBD1 (6 bases). Germline lookup yields CDR1 SGHDT and CDR2 YYEEEE. The CDR3 runs to 14 residues. The V end lost 0 bases, the J end lost 5 bases, and 9 bases lay between the germline ends. The CDR3 reads CASSLGRGRNTIYF. As DNA, the CDR3 is TGTGCCAGCAGCTTGGGCAGGGGCAGAAACACCATATATTTT.

V usage is TRBV10-3 and J usage is TRBJ1-2; the D is unclear. Germline V gene lookup returns CDR1 ENHRY and CDR2 SYGVKD. The V end was cut by 8 bases, the J end by 2 bases, with 9 bases between. The CDR3 is 12 residues long. CDR3 bases: TGTGCCATCGGAGGAGTAAACTATGGCTACACCTTC. Protein product: CAIGGVNYGYTF.

V gene TRBV18 combines with J gene TRBJ2-6; D is unclear. V lost 7 bases, J lost 0 bases, and 10 bases lay in between. The length of the CDR3 is 15 residues. Per the germline V gene, CDR1 is KGHSH and CDR2 is LQKENI. The CDR3 bases are TGTGCCAGCTGCGCGAGGCCCTCTGGGGCCAACGTCCTGACTTTC. It codes for CASCARPSGANVLTF.

The rearrangement joins TRBV4-3 to TRBJ1-2; the match to TRBD1 covers 11 bases. This CDR3 has 15 residues. V lost 5 bases and J lost 4; bases outside the gene matches: 6. Germline CDR1 is LGHNA and CDR2 is YSLEER. This CDR3 is CASSEWTGGIYGYTF. For the CDR3, the DNA is TGCGCCAGCAGCGAGTGGACAGGGGGCATCTATGGCTACACCTTC.

This chain joins TRBV5-4 and TRBJ2-7; possibly TRBD1 for D (6 bases). Germline V CDR1 and CDR2: SGHNT, YYREEE (reference sequence). V lost 4 bases and J lost 3, with 14 bases in between. CDR3 length: 14 residues. This chain's CDR3 is CASSTQGTYYEQYF. The CDR3, as DNA: TGTGCCAGCAGCACTCAGGGGACCTACTACGAGCAGTACTTC.

This chain links TRBV19 with TRBJ2-1; the match to TRBD1 covers 8 bases. V was pared by 5 bases and J by 9 bases, with 6 bases of the junction left unmatched. In germline, CDR1 is LNHDA, CDR2 SQIVND (reference sequence). The CDR3 runs 13 residues. CDR3 protein: CASSADREGEQFF. For the CDR3, the DNA is TGTGCCAGTAGTGCGGACAGGGAAGGTGAGCAGTTCTTC. The full variable domain, completed using reference TRBV19 and TRBJ2-1, is DGGITQSPKYLFRKEGQNVTLSCEQNLNHDAMYWYRQDPGQGLRLIYYSQIVNDFQKGDIAEGYSVSREKKESFPLTVTSAQKNPTAFYLCASSADREGEQFFGPGTRLTVL.

This chain joins TRBV19 and TRBJ1-2; D remains ambiguous. V was cut by 3 bases and J by 3 bases, with 8 bases left in between. This CDR3 contains 13 residues. Per germline, CDR1 LNHDA and CDR2 SQIVND (reference sequence). The DNA for the CDR3 is TGTGCCAGTAGTATCGCAGGTCACTATGGCTACACCTTC. Its translation is CASSIAGHYGYTF.

The rearrangement joins TRBV7-7 to TRBJ2-5; 7 nucleotides align to TRBD1. V lost 0 bases, J lost 2 bases, and 0 bases stayed unmatched. CDR3 length equals 14 residues. Looked up from germline, CDR1 is SSHAT and CDR2 is FNYEAQ (reference sequence). The CDR3 region is CASSLAGQQETQYF. CDR3 nucleotides: TGTGCCAGCAGCTTAGCGGGACAGCAAGAGACCCAGTACTTC.

Details on this clone: Other DNA sequences in this specimen translate into the identical CDR3. This chain links TRBV29-1 with TRBJ1-2; D is unclear. V was clipped by 4 bases and J by 3 bases, with 6 bases between them. The CDR3 loop spans 11 amino acids. The V gene's germline CDR1 is SQVTM and CDR2 ANQGSEA. CDR3 DNA sequence: TGCAGCGTTGCCGGGGACTATGGCTACACCTTC. Protein sequence: CSVAGDYGYTF.

V usage is TRBV13 and J usage is TRBJ1-3, with D unresolved. The CDR3 consists of 16 residues. Germline CDR1 reads PRHDT; CDR2 reads FYEKMQ (reference sequence). Trimming took 5 bases from V and 0 from J, leaving 14 bases between them. CDR3 in amino acids: CASSPSGGYSGNTIYF. The DNA of the CDR3 is TGTGCCAGCAGCCCTTCTGGAGGCTACTCTGGAAACACCATATATTTT.

The V gene is TRBV20-1, the J gene TRBJ1-2; tentatively, D is TRBD1 (6 bases). CDR1 is DFQATT and CDR2 is SNEGSKA in the germline V gene (reference sequence). This CDR3 has 13 residues. The V gene lost 3 bases and the J gene lost 8 bases, with 16 bases spanning the gap. The DNA for the CDR3 is TGCAGTGCTAGTCGGGACAAACAAGGAGGCTACACCTTC. The encoded protein is CSASRDKQGGYTF.

The DNA of the CDR3 is TGTGCCAGTAGACATTTTTACGAAGCTTTCTTT. Protein sequence: CASRHFYEAFF. V usage is TRBV6-5 and J usage is TRBJ1-1, with D uncertain. The CDR3 length is 11 residues. The V end lost 9 bases, the J end lost 8 bases, and 13 bases lay between the germline ends. Germline V CDR1 and CDR2: MNHEY, SVGAGI.

The chain couples TRBV4-1 to TRBJ2-5, with 8 nucleotides matching TRBD2. Germline V CDR1 and CDR2: MGHRA, YSYEKL. The length of the CDR3 is 16 residues. Trimming cost V 4 bases and J 4 bases; bases outside gene matches: 11. CDR3 sequence (DNA): TGCGCCAGCAGCCCAACGGTGCGGGAGGTGTCAGAGACCCAGTACTTC. Its protein is CASSPTVREVSETQYF.

The V gene is TRBV11-2, the J gene TRBJ2-1; perhaps TRBD2 as D (6 bases). The germline V gene has CDR1 SGHAT and CDR2 FQNNGV. V gave up 1 base and J gave up 2 bases, with 15 bases separating them. The CDR3 is 17 amino acids. CDR3 sequence (DNA): TGTGCCAGCAGCTTAGCGGCGCGGGGTTCTACCTACAATGAGCAGTTCTTC. It encodes CASSLAARGSTYNEQFF.